Given below is one TCR beta chain in context. Some clones are missing from TCRdb's copy, which holds only in-frame ones; the method was immunoSEQ multiplex PCR. Of approximately 230,000 clones in the sample, approximately 80% were seen once. This sample stems from a study of control samples from healthy donors and cancer patients. Germline-derived CDR1 and CDR2 are LNHNV and YYDKDF (reference sequence). V gave up 1 base and J gave up 13 bases, with 19 bases separating them. This CDR3 has 15 amino acids. Input material: PBMCs. The gene calls are TRBV15 and TRBJ1-4, with D possibly being TRBD1 (5 bases). The TCR comes from a woman aged 60-70 years with lung cancer. CDR3 DNA: TGTGCCACCAGCAGAGGGGGGGACGTCTCCCCTGCACTGTTTTTT. Encoded protein: CATSRGGDVSPALFF.